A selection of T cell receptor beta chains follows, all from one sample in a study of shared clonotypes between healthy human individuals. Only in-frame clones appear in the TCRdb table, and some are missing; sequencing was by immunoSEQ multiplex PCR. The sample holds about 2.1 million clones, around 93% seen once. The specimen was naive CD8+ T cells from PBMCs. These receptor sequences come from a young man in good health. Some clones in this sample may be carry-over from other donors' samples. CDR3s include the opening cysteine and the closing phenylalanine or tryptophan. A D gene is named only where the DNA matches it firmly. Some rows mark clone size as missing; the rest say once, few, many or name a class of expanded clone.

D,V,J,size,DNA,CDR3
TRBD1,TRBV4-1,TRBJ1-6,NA,TGCGCCAGCAGCCTGGGACAGGGTGTGAATTCACCCCTCCACTTT,CASSLGQGVNSPLHF
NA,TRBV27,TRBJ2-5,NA,TGTGCCAGCAGTTTATGGGGTTTTGGCGGTAGCGAGCTGCCTTCAATGGAGACCCAGTACTTC,CASSLWGFGGSELPSMETQYF
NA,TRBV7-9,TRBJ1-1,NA,TGTGCCAGCAGCGCCGGGACAACGGACACTGAAGCTTTCTTT,CASSAGTTDTEAFF
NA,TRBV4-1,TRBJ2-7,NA,TGCGCCAGCAGCCACCGGGAAGGCGAGCAGTACTTC,CASSHREGEQYF
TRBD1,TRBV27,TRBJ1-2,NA,TGTGCCAGCAGTCCTTTGTCGGGAGGGGGCGGAGGCTACACCTTC,CASSPLSGGGGGYTF
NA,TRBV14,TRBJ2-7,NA,TGTGCCAGCAGTCTTGCCCGCCTAACCTACGAGCAGTACTTC,CASSLARLTYEQYF
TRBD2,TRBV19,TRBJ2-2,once,TGTGCCAGTAGAGTACGGAGCGGGAGGGCCGGGGAGCTGTTTTTT,CASRVRSGRAGELFF
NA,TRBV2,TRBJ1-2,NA,TGTGCCAGCAAGCAGGACACGTTGGGTGGCTACACCTTC,CASKQDTLGGYTF
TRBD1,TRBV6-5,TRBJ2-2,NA,TGTGCCAGTCTTCCGGGACAGTACACCGGGGAGCTGTTTTTT,CASLPGQYTGELFF
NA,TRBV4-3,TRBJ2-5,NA,TGCGCCAGCAGCCAAGTGACAACGGCGTCGGAGACCCAGTACTTC,CASSQVTTASETQYF
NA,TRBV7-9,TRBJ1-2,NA,TGTGCCAGCAGCCCCGAGGTTCGGGCCCAACTCTATGGCTACACCTTC,CASSPEVRAQLYGYTF
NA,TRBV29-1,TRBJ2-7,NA,TGCAGCGTTGAAGAGTGGGGGACCTCCTACGAGCAGTACTTC,CSVEEWGTSYEQYF
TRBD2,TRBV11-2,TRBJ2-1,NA,TGTGCCAGCAGCTTAGGGTTGACTAGCCCGTACAATGAGCAGTTCTTC,CASSLGLTSPYNEQFF
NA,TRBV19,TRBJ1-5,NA,TGTGCCAGTAGTACAGGGAATTTCGGCAATCAGCCCCAGCATTTT,CASSTGNFGNQPQHF
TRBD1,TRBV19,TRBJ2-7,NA,TGTGCCAGTAGTCCTCGACAGGGGGCGAACGAGCAGTACTTC,CASSPRQGANEQYF
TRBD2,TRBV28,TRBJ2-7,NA,TGTGCCAGCAGTCCGGGGGGGTCCTACGAGCAGTACTTC,CASSPGGSYEQYF
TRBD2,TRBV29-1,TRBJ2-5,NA,TGCAGCGTTGAAGATTCATGGCAGGGACTACCAGAGACCCAGTACTTC,CSVEDSWQGLPETQYF
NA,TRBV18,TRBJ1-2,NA,TGTGCCAGCTCACTACCGACGCTAAAGGAAGGCTACACCTTC,CASSLPTLKEGYTF
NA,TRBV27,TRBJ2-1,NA,TGTGCCAGCAGTTATCAGGACTTTTCCTACAATGAGCAGTTCTTC,CASSYQDFSYNEQFF
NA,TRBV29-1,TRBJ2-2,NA,TGCAGCGGAGTGACCCCCACCGGGGAGCTGTTTTTT,CSGVTPTGELFF
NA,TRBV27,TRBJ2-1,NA,TGTGCCAGCAGTTTATCGATCGGGGAGGCCTACAATGAGCAGTTCTTC,CASSLSIGEAYNEQFF
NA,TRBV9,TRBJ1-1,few,TGTGCCAGCAGCTCCGGTCCTAGGGATGAAGCTTTCTTT,CASSSGPRDEAFF
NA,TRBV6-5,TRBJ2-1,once,TGTGCCAGCAGTTACAGGCAGGGGTACAATGAGCAGTTCTTC,CASSYRQGYNEQFF
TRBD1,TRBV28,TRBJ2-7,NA,TGTGCCAGCAGTTTGGGACAGGGGGCAGGGTACGAGCAGTACTTC,CASSLGQGAGYEQYF
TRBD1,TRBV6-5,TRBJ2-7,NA,TGTGCCAGCAGTTACGGGACAGGGTTCTCCTACGAGCAGTACTTC,CASSYGTGFSYEQYF
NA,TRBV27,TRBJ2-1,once,TGTGCCAGCAGTTTATCGAATAACAATGAGCAGTTCTTC,CASSLSNNNEQFF
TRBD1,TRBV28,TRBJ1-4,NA,TGTGCCAGCAGGGGGACAGCAGGTACTAATGAAAAACTGTTTTTT,CASRGTAGTNEKLFF
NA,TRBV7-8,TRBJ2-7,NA,TGTGCCAGCAGCTTAGCGCCTAAATACGAGCAGTACTTC,CASSLAPKYEQYF
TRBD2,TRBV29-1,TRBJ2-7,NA,TGCAGCGTTCTGTATCGGGAGGGCCTAAAGGAGCAGTACTTC,CSVLYREGLKEQYF
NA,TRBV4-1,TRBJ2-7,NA,TGCGCCAGCAGCCAAGTTTCATCGGCGCCCCGAAACTACGAGCAGTACTTC,CASSQVSSAPRNYEQYF
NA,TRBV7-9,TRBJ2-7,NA,TGTGCCAGCGTCGACCCGAGCTCCTACGAGCAGTACTTC,CASVDPSSYEQYF
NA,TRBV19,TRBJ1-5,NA,TGTGCCAGTAGTATGTACGGGCGATTCAATCAGCCCCAGCATTTT,CASSMYGRFNQPQHF
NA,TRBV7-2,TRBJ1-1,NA,TGTGCCAGCAACCACAGGGCGATGAACACTGAAGCTTTCTTT,CASNHRAMNTEAFF
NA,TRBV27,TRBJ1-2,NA,TGTGCCAGCAGTCTGACCCGGGGGGGCTATGGCTACACCTTC,CASSLTRGGYGYTF
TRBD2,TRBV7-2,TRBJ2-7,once,TGTGCCAGCAGCTTAACACTAGCGAGCGCCTACGAGCAGTACTTC,CASSLTLASAYEQYF
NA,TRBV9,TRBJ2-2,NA,TGTGCCAGCAGCGTAGCTGGTGTCGGGGTCGGGGAGCTGTTTTTT,CASSVAGVGVGELFF
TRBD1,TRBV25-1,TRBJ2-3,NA,TGTGCCAGCAGTGAATTCAGGGGGCCGGCAGATACGCAGTATTTT,CASSEFRGPADTQYF
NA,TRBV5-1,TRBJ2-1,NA,TGCGCCAGCAGCCCGGGCAGGGGGGAATACAATGAGCAGTTCTTC,CASSPGRGEYNEQFF
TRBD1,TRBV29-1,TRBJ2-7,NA,TGCAGCGCGGAGACAGGGGGAATCTACGAGCAGTACTTC,CSAETGGIYEQYF
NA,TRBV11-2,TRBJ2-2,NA,TGTGCCAGCAGCTTAGAACAGAACACCGGGGAGCTGTTTTTT,CASSLEQNTGELFF
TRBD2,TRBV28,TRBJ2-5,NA,TGTGCCAGCAGTTTACCGGGACTAGCGGGAGGGGAGGGAGAAGAGACCCAGTACTTC,CASSLPGLAGGEGEETQYF
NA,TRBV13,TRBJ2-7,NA,TGTGCCAGCAGCTTTAGTATCAGGACCTACGAGCAGTACTTC,CASSFSIRTYEQYF
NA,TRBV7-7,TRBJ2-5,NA,TGTGCCAGCAGCTTAGGAGGGGCTGAAGAGACCCAGTACTTC,CASSLGGAEETQYF
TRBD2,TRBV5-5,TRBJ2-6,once,TGTGCCAGCAGCTTCACCGGGACTAGCGTTTCCTCTGGGGCCAACGTCCTGACTTTC,CASSFTGTSVSSGANVLTF
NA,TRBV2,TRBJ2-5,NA,TGTGCCAGCAGTGAAGTCCCGGTTCCGAGGGGAGAGACCCAGTACTTC,CASSEVPVPRGETQYF
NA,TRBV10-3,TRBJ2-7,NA,TGTGCCATCAGTGAGGGGTTGACCACGTCCTACGAGCAGTACTTC,CAISEGLTTSYEQYF
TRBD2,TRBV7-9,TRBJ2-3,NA,TGTGCCAGCAGACAATTACCGGGACTAGCGGAGAGGTTCACAGATACGCAGTATTTT,CASRQLPGLAERFTDTQYF
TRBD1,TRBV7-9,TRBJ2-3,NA,TGTGCCAGCAGCCAGCGGGACAGGGGCCCTACGCAGTATTTT,CASSQRDRGPTQYF
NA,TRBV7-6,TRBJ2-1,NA,TGTGCCAGCAGCCGAAATTATGAGCAGTTCTTC,CASSRNYEQFF
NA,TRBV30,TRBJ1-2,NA,TGTGCCTGGAGTGTGAGCGGGTACTATGGCTACACCTTC,CAWSVSGYYGYTF
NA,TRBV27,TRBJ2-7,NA,TGTGCCAGCAGTCCTGGGGGGGGCGGGTACGAGCAGTACTTC,CASSPGGGGYEQYF
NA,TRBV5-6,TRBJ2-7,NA,TGTGCCAGCAGCTTGGGAGTTTACGAGCAGTACTTC,CASSLGVYEQYF
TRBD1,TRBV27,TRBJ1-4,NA,TGTGCCAGCAGTTTAGTAGGTTGGGGACAGGGAAATGAAAAACTGTTTTTT,CASSLVGWGQGNEKLFF
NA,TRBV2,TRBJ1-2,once,TGTGCCAGCAGTGAATCCTCGGCGGGCTATGGCTACACCTTC,CASSESSAGYGYTF
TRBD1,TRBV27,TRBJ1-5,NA,TGTGCCAGCAAGTATTCAGGGGGCGGTCAGCCCCAGCATTTT,CASKYSGGGQPQHF
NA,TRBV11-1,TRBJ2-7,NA,TGTGCCAGCAGCTTAGCGGGACTGACGTTCCACGAGCAGTACTTC,CASSLAGLTFHEQYF
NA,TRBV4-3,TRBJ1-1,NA,TGCGCCAGCAGCCGATGGACGGGGGACACTGAAGCTTTCTTT,CASSRWTGDTEAFF
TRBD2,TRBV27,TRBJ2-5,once,TGTGCCAGCAGTTACGGGACTAGTTTACAAGAGACCCAGTACTTC,CASSYGTSLQETQYF
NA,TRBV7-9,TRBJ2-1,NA,TGTGCCAGCAGCTCCACACATACTGGACGGGGCTACAATGAGCAGTTCTTC,CASSSTHTGRGYNEQFF